The rows below give T cell receptor beta chains drawn from one sample of a study of OX40 agonist ivuxolimab in advanced cancers. The table came from immunoSEQ multiplex PCR; TCRdb's copy has only in-frame clones and leaves some out. Among some 19,000 clones, 83% were seen once, and the ten largest hold roughly 55%. This material consisted of CD4+ or CD8+ T cells sorted from blood, taken in a trial of the OX40 agonist ivuxolimab. These receptors all come from an adult with an advanced solid tumor such as melanoma, head and neck, liver or kidney cancer. CDR3s include the opening cysteine and the closing phenylalanine or tryptophan. A D gene is named only where the DNA matches it firmly. Rows give clone size only sometimes, using once, few, many, or a class for an expanded clone.

>-|TRBJ2-3|-|TRBV27
TGTGCCAGCAGTTTACTGACTAGCACAGATACGCAGTATTTT
CASSLLTSTDTQYF
>-|TRBJ1-3|-|TRBV9
TGTGCCAGCAGCGTAGCCGGAGGGTTAGGGGACACCATATATTTT
CASSVAGGLGDTIYF
>-|TRBJ2-7|TRBD1|TRBV11-2
TGTGCCAGCAGCTCGACCATGGGGGACAGGGTAACCTACGAGCAGTACTTC
CASSSTMGDRVTYEQYF
>-|TRBJ2-7|TRBD2|TRBV7-6
TGTGCCAGCAGCATTGGAACGGGGGGGGAGCAGTACTTC
CASSIGTGGEQYF
>once|TRBJ2-1|TRBD2|TRBV27
TGTGCCAGCAGTTTAGCGGGGGGGCCCCCCTACAATGAGCAGTTCTTC
CASSLAGGPPYNEQFF
>-|TRBJ2-2|TRBD1|TRBV9
TGTGCCAGCAGCCCTCCGGGACAGGGTTACACCGGGGAGCTGTTTTTT
CASSPPGQGYTGELFF
>-|TRBJ1-2|-|TRBV16
TGTGCCAGCTCCTCGGGGAGCCCGGAGGGCTACACCTTC
CASSSGSPEGYTF
>-|TRBJ2-1|TRBD2|TRBV5-1
TGCGCCAGCAGCTTGGTACCACGGGGGGGCCCGGTCAATGAGCAGTTCTTC
CASSLVPRGGPVNEQFF
>many|TRBJ1-4|-|TRBV4-3
TGCGCCAGCAGCCAAGTTAAGGGGAGTGAAAAACTGTTTTTT
CASSQVKGSEKLFF
>once|TRBJ1-3|TRBD1|TRBV28
TGTGCCAGCAGCTTCGGTTTGACAGGGAGCGGAAACACCATATATTTT
CASSFGLTGSGNTIYF
>-|TRBJ2-1|TRBD2|TRBV19
TGTGCCAGTAACAAAAGACTAGCGGGGGCTTACAATGAGCAGTTCTTC
CASNKRLAGAYNEQFF
>-|TRBJ2-1|TRBD2|TRBV6-6
TGTGCCAGCAGTTACGCCAGCGGGGGGGCCCCTGAGCAGTTCTTC
CASSYASGGAPEQFF
>-|TRBJ1-4|TRBD1|TRBV28
TGTGCCAGCAGTTTACCTCAGACAGGGGGCGATAGAACTAATGAAAAACTGTTTTTT
CASSLPQTGGDRTNEKLFF
>-|TRBJ2-7|TRBD1|TRBV10-3
TGTGCCATCAGGGGACAGGGCGGATACGAGCAGTACTTC
CAIRGQGGYEQYF
>-|TRBJ1-4|-|TRBV5-1
TGCGCCAGCAGCTTGGCGGCGGTTGCAACTAATGAAAAACTGTTTTTT
CASSLAAVATNEKLFF
>once|TRBJ2-7|TRBD2|TRBV5-4
TGTGCCAGCAGCTTTCGGGGGGGCCAAGAGCAGTACTTC
CASSFRGGQEQYF
>-|TRBJ1-1|-|TRBV27
TGTGCCAGCAGGGGACCCGGGACTTTCTTT
CASRGPGTFF
>-|TRBJ2-7|-|TRBV6-1
TGTGCCAGCAGAGTGCAGGGCTCCTACGAGCAGTACTTC
CASRVQGSYEQYF
>-|TRBJ1-2|-|TRBV15
TGTGCCACCAGCAGAGATATGGGGGTTCGGGATGGCTACACCTTC
CATSRDMGVRDGYTF
>-|TRBJ1-6|-|TRBV11-2
TGTGCCAGCAGCTTAGCCCCCGGGTTTAATTCACCCCTCCACTTT
CASSLAPGFNSPLHF
>-|TRBJ2-3|-|TRBV27
TGTGCCAGCAGTTTACTGGGAGATACGCAGTATTTT
CASSLLGDTQYF
>-|TRBJ1-1|-|TRBV27
TGTGCCAGCACCGACGACCTCGCTGGTGAGGCTTTCTTT
CASTDDLAGEAFF
>-|TRBJ2-3|TRBD2|TRBV9
TGTGCCAGCAGCTTGCAGACTAGCGGGGTAGCAGATACGCAGTATTTT
CASSLQTSGVADTQYF
>-|TRBJ1-2|-|TRBV9
TGTGCCAGCAGCTTATCAATTCAGGGCTTCTATGGCTACACCTTC
CASSLSIQGFYGYTF
>-|TRBJ1-1|-|TRBV7-9
TGTGCCAGCAGCTTATATTTAGGCGTGGCTGAAGCTTTCTTT
CASSLYLGVAEAFF
>-|TRBJ1-2|-|TRBV9
TGTGCCAGCAGCGTAGCAGTCCCGGGGGGGGCATTTTGTTCTAACTATGGCTACACCTTC
CASSVAVPGGAFCSNYGYTF
>-|TRBJ2-5|-|TRBV18
TGTGCCAGCTCACCGATGGTAGCGGATACCCAAGAGACCCAGTACTTC
CASSPMVADTQETQYF
>once|TRBJ2-1|-|TRBV6-5
TGTGCCAGCAGGGAATACAATGAGCAGTTCTTC
CASREYNEQFF
>-|TRBJ2-3|-|TRBV28
TGTGCCAGCAGTTTCCCGGAGCTCAGGGACAATACGCAGTATTTT
CASSFPELRDNTQYF
>-|TRBJ2-1|-|TRBV2
TGTGCCACCATTCAGGGGGGCTCCTACAATGAGCAGTTCTTC
CATIQGGSYNEQFF
>-|TRBJ2-4|-|TRBV4-1
TGCGCCAGCAGCCAGAATCCCCTAGCCAAAAACATTCAGTACTTC
CASSQNPLAKNIQYF
>-|TRBJ2-3|-|TRBV15
TGTGCCACCAGCAGAGAGGGGCTCCGGGTAGATACGCAGTATTTT
CATSREGLRVDTQYF
>once|TRBJ1-1|-|TRBV7-6
TGTGCCAGCAGCGCGGACAGTAACACTGAAGCTTTCTTT
CASSADSNTEAFF
>few|TRBJ2-1|TRBD2|TRBV5-1
TGCGCCAGCAGCGATAGACTAGCGGGGTCATACAATGAGCAGTTCTTC
CASSDRLAGSYNEQFF
>-|TRBJ2-2|TRBD1|TRBV7-3
TGTGCCAGCAGCCTAGGTGGGACAGGGCTCCCCGGGGAGCTGTTTTTT
CASSLGGTGLPGELFF
>-|TRBJ1-5|-|TRBV7-9
TGTGCCAGCAGCCTGACGTGGGGGGCCGATCAGCCCCAGCATTTT
CASSLTWGADQPQHF
>-|TRBJ1-3|-|TRBV6-6
TGTGCCAGCAGTTACTATGCGGGCTCTGGAAACACCATATATTTT
CASSYYAGSGNTIYF
>-|TRBJ1-1|-|TRBV6-6
TGTGCCAGCAGTGGGAAAGCTTTCTTT
CASSGKAFF
>-|TRBJ2-5|-|TRBV7-7
TGTGCCAGCAGCCAGGGGTACGAGACCCAGTACTTC
CASSQGYETQYF
>-|TRBJ2-2|TRBD1|TRBV5-5
TGTGCCAGCAGCCCTAGAAGGGGGCTATACACCGGGGAGCTGTTTTTT
CASSPRRGLYTGELFF
>-|TRBJ2-3|-|TRBV28
TGTGCCAGCAGTTTATTGAGGGATTTCACAGATACGCAGTATTTT
CASSLLRDFTDTQYF
>-|TRBJ2-3|-|TRBV6-1
TGTGCCAGCAGTGAGGGTTTAGGAACCCTTATCACAGATACGCAGTATTTT
CASSEGLGTLITDTQYF
>-|TRBJ2-7|-|TRBV20-1
TGCAGTGCTAGGGGGCGAGGGGAGCAGTACTTC
CSARGRGEQYF
>-|TRBJ2-7|-|TRBV7-2
TGTGCCAGCAGCTTATCGGGGGACAACCTCTACGAGCAGTACTTC
CASSLSGDNLYEQYF
>-|TRBJ1-1|-|TRBV7-3
TGTGCCAGCAGACTTCCCCGAGGAGAAGCTTTCTTT
CASRLPRGEAFF
>-|TRBJ2-7|-|TRBV21-1
TGTGCCAGCAGCTACGAAGGGACAGTCTCCTACGAGCAGTACTTC
CASSYEGTVSYEQYF
>-|TRBJ1-5|TRBD1|TRBV6-1
TGTGCCAGCAGTGATATAGGGACAGGCGTTTATAGCAATCAGCCCCAGCATTTT
CASSDIGTGVYSNQPQHF
>few|TRBJ1-2|-|TRBV14
TGTGCCAGCAGCCAAGATTTCCCAGATGGCTACACCTTC
CASSQDFPDGYTF
>-|TRBJ1-3|-|TRBV13
TGTGCCAGCAGCGAGGAGGGCAGTTCTGGAAACACCATATATTTT
CASSEEGSSGNTIYF
>-|TRBJ2-1|-|TRBV30
TGTGCCTGGAGTATATCTAGCAGCTCCTACAATGAGCAGTTCTTC
CAWSISSSSYNEQFF
>-|TRBJ2-5|-|TRBV10-2
TGCGCCAGCAGTGATCACAGTCAAGAGACCCAGTACTTC
CASSDHSQETQYF
>-|TRBJ2-1|-|TRBV15
TGTGCCACCAGCGGGGGGACAAGATCCTACAATGAGCAGTTCTTC
CATSGGTRSYNEQFF
>-|TRBJ1-6|-|TRBV21-1
TGTGCCAGCAGCAAACGGCCGGGGCCTTCGACTAATTCACCCCTCCACTTT
CASSKRPGPSTNSPLHF
>-|TRBJ2-7|TRBD1|TRBV2
TGTGCCAGCAGAGGGCCGACAGGGTCCATTTACTACGAGCAGTACTTC
CASRGPTGSIYYEQYF
>once|TRBJ2-1|-|TRBV7-9
TGTGCCAGCAGCCCTTTGGGGGGATACAATGAGCAGTTCTTC
CASSPLGGYNEQFF
>-|TRBJ2-5|TRBD2|TRBV19
TGTGCCAGTAGAGGGTTAACTAGCGGGCAAGAGACCCAGTACTTC
CASRGLTSGQETQYF